Each of the 9 T cell receptor beta chains below was sequenced from the same sample in a study of shared clonotypes between healthy human individuals. Sequencing was performed with immunoSEQ multiplex PCR; in TCRdb, only in-frame clones are kept and a portion is missing. In the table there are roughly 2.1 million clones, 93% of which are singletons. Positive CCR7 selection of CD45RO-negative cells yielded the naive CD8 cells, and terminally differentiated effector memory CD45RA+ cells were excluded. Sequences were obtained from naive CD8+ T cells from PBMCs. These receptors were obtained from a man aged 18 to 29 in good health. Some clones in this sample may be carry-over from other donors' samples.

Here the CDR3 reads CASRSSRGPYEQYF. The CDR3 DNA follows: TGTGCCAGCAGATCCTCCAGGGGCCCCTACGAGCAGTACTTC. This chain joins TRBV6-1 and TRBJ2-7; the D gene is possibly TRBD1 (6 bases). The CDR3 loop spans 14 amino acids. V lost 6 bases, J lost 2 bases, and 14 bases lay in between. Per germline, CDR1 MNHNS and CDR2 SASEGT.

The chain has TRBV6-5 and TRBJ1-1, with D possibly being TRBD1 (5 bases). V was pared by 6 bases and J by 1 base, with 12 bases between. The germline gives CDR1 MNHEY, CDR2 SVGAGI. The CDR3 is 14 residues long. The CDR3 region is CASRVGQGNTEAFF. CDR3 in DNA: TGTGCCAGCAGGGTCGGGCAGGGGAACACTGAAGCTTTCTTT.

This clone has a single count. In the same sample, other DNA sequences code for this CDR3. V usage is TRBV28 and J usage is TRBJ2-7; D possibly uses TRBD1 or TRBD2 (5 bases each). The CDR3 extends over 14 amino acids. The V and J ends lost 3 bases and 0 bases respectively, with 9 bases between them. Germline V lookup: CDR1 MDHEN, CDR2 SYDVKM. CDR3 in amino acids: CASSFPGTSYEQYF. DNA of the CDR3: TGTGCCAGCAGTTTCCCCGGGACCTCCTACGAGCAGTACTTC.

The chain employs TRBV5-8 and TRBJ2-5; TRBD2 agrees at 13 bases. Germline CDR1 and CDR2: SGHTS and YDEGEE. The CDR3 consists of 15 residues. J was trimmed by 6 bases and V by 5 bases; bases with no gene match: 7. CDR3 nucleotides: TGTGCCAGCAGTTCCCGACTAGCGGGAGGTAAGACCCAGTACTTC. Translated, it gives CASSSRLAGGKTQYF.

The chain is built from TRBV7-8 and TRBJ1-1, with a possible D match to TRBD1 (6 bases). Germline V gene lookup returns CDR1 SGHVS and CDR2 FQNEAQ. V was cut by 2 bases and J by 2 bases, with 30 bases left in between. The CDR3 has 21 residues. The CDR3 here is CASSLSASTRKTQGPNTEAFF. The CDR3 DNA is TGTGCCAGCAGCTTAAGCGCGAGTACACGTAAAACACAGGGTCCCAACACTGAAGCTTTCTTT.

V gene TRBV2 combines with J gene TRBJ2-7; D gene unclear. Deletions cut 5 bases from V and 0 bases from J, with 17 bases between. CDR3 size: 16 residues. Germline V gene lookup returns CDR1 SNHLY and CDR2 FYNNEI. The DNA for the CDR3 is TGTGCCAGCAGTTGGTCCCACATGCGAGGCTCCTACGAGCAGTACTTC. Encoded protein: CASSWSHMRGSYEQYF.

V is TRBV11-2 and J is TRBJ2-7; D gene ambiguous. Trimming left V 6 bases short and J 0 bases short, with 12 bases between. There are 14 residues in the CDR3. The germline V gene has CDR1 SGHAT and CDR2 FQNNGV. The CDR3: CASRDPYSSYEQYF. Written as DNA, the CDR3 is TGTGCCAGCAGAGATCCGTACAGCTCCTACGAGCAGTACTTC.

This chain links TRBV27 with TRBJ2-5; 7 bases line up with TRBD1. V lost 3 bases to trimming and J lost 2 bases; unmatched junction nucleotides: 12. This CDR3 is 17 amino acids long. From germline, CDR1 is MNHEY and CDR2 SMNVEV (reference sequence). CDR3 in amino acids: CASSFGRGPALQETQYF. The CDR3 DNA sequence: TGTGCCAGCAGTTTCGGTAGGGGGCCAGCCCTACAAGAGACCCAGTACTTC.

The chain is built from TRBV6-1 and TRBJ1-1, with TRBD1 identical over 7 bases. Per germline, CDR1 MNHNS and CDR2 SASEGT. Trimming removed 1 base from V and 4 bases from J; junction bases left unmatched: 9. The CDR3 covers 16 residues. DNA of the CDR3: TGTGCCAGCAGTGAAGAGCCCCGACAGGGTATCACTGAAGCTTTCTTT. Translation gives CASSEEPRQGITEAFF.